This TCR beta chain comes out of a study of cytomegalovirus exposure and HLA in healthy donors (dated by TCRdb to about 2017). Regarding the research as a whole: According to an earlier analysis of 450 to 650 of the donors, about 179 million T cells yielded approximately 120 million unique TCR beta sequences and about 300 Gb of sequence data. Among the approximately 400 genotyped donors, under 90% belonged to the genetic ancestry cluster associated with self-reported Caucasian donors. A later genetic analysis used genome-wide SNP genotypes for about 60% of the 666 donors, treating that subset as a discovery cohort. An early release covering 550 to 650 HLA-typed donors comprised roughly 300 gigabases of sequencing data and approximately 85 million unique TCR sequences. To predict cytomegalovirus infection status, the study brought together high-throughput TCR immunosequencing, statistical association of individual TCRs with disease status, and machine learning. HLA typing covered class I and class II loci at four-digit resolution. To study patterns of TCR occurrence, a later analysis re-analyzed previously published TCR beta repertoires from 700 or so donors and added high-resolution HLA genotyping. The study used immunosequencing to profile the T cell repertoires of 666 subjects and linked those repertoires to cytomegalovirus serostatus. In the later analysis, no new phenotypic data were used to find candidate immune exposures; instead, reliance was placed on TCR beta sequences and their occurrence across donors. The number of donors typed differed by locus, with 629-630 for A, B, C, DRB1 and DQB1, roughly 520 for DQA1, 600 to 610 for DPA1, and some 440 for DPB1. Every repertoire in the discovery cohort had been generated on one and the same sequencing platform. Donor age, sex, ethnicity and CMV serostatus were compiled alongside the repertoire data. Five DR-DQ haplotypes were treated as single units for association and clustering because of strong linkage in the cohort. On average, roughly 250,000 unique TCR beta nucleotide sequences were sequenced per donor among about 400 genotyped donors of the cohort, with 15% to 20% of those sequences being non-productive. The study was designed to test whether signatures of past pathogen exposure could be identified by cataloging public T cell receptors. To decide whether each TCR beta V gene segment behaved as functional or pseudogenic, an earlier analysis of nearly 600 of the donors relied on high-throughput TCR beta sequencing. Along with the roughly 700-subject first cohort, a separate validation cohort of over a hundred different subjects was used.

Per the germline V gene, MGHRA is the CDR1 and YSYEKL is the CDR2. Its CDR3 holds 14 amino acids, cysteine through phenylalanine. Here the CDR3 DNA is all that survives: 42 bases in frame from base 1. V is shortened by 1 base, J by 7 bases, and the region joining them spans 10 bases. The library was generated by the immunoSEQ multiplex PCR assay. For the multiplex PCR, a mixture combining 60 forward primers for TCR Vbeta segments and 13 reverse primers for TCR Jbeta segments was used. Amplification of the CDR3 region of rearranged TCR beta genes was performed with a multiplex PCR assay on genomic DNA. Amplified TCR beta libraries were sequenced as 87-base-pair reads on the Illumina HiSeq System. The authors' pipeline ran thus. In a later analysis, tens of millions of unique TCR beta chains were counted across the 650 to 700 repertoires, and some 10 million of these chains were shared by at least two donors. Raw reads were error-corrected and collapsed into unique sequences by a nearest-neighbor algorithm in which closely related sequences were merged to remove PCR and sequencing errors. CDR3 sequences were aligned to IMGT reference sequences to assign V, D and J gene segments. For a sequence to be retained, a match of at least six nucleotides was required to both a V gene segment and a J gene segment. A rearrangement counted as productive if the CDR3 had no stop codons and remained in frame with V and J, and every other rearrangement counted as non-productive. Following IMGT convention, CDR3 was defined as the stretch from the second conserved V-encoded cysteine to the conserved J-encoded phenylalanine. In an earlier analysis of around 640 of the donors, sequences lacking an unambiguous match to a single V gene segment were excluded. An earlier analysis of some 610 of the donors called V segments functional above 56.7% productive rearrangements and segregating when the between-donor standard deviation exceeded 5%. To diagnose cytomegalovirus status from the catalog of TCR beta chain sequences, a statistical classification framework was built. V and J gene assignment, in a later analysis, came from comparing TCR nucleotide sequences with IMGT/GENE-DB human TR gene sequences. The TCRdist pipeline was used in a later analysis to assign CDR3 sequences and most-parsimonious VDJ recombination scenarios. In a later analysis, every TCR beta chain was defined by the combination of its CDR3 amino acid sequence and its V-gene family, and reads without a unique V-gene family were dropped. As a way to deal with suspected cross-contamination and a sequencing artifact, a later analysis dropped roughly 620 nucleotide sequences that were highly shared and had low generation probability. A later analysis calculated a clonal expansion index for each public chain from normalized within-repertoire ranks of inferred template counts. A later analysis computed generation probabilities with a VDJ recombination model fitted to out-of-frame rearrangements, and checked the results against IGoR. In a later analysis, hypergeometric tests were used to score TCR-TCR, TCR-HLA and TCR-CMV co-occurrence, with a repertoire-size bias correction applied to TCR pairs. A later analysis estimated false discovery rates by permuting HLA or CMV assignments 20 times. In a later analysis, co-occurring TCRs were grouped with DBSCAN, and TCRdist sequence similarity was added when clustering was performed within HLA-allele-positive subsets. Repertoires with fewer than 30,000 or more than 120,000 public chains, plus five repertoires with anomalous nucleotide sharing, were excluded from co-occurrence clustering. TCRdb mirrors the immuneACCESS table, restricted to in-frame sequences. Some clones are absent from its copies; in checked studies, under half trace to an unresolved V gene, and the reason for the others is unknown. The DNA was the basis for D and trimming; V, J and clone size are from that table. This sample lists about 140,000 clones; approximately 80% were detected once. The ten largest clonotypes hold around 4.5% of the sample.

Study-wide conclusions, independent of this receptor: In vitro tests confirmed that a few of the cytomegalovirus-associated TCR beta chains recognize cytomegalovirus antigens. Compared with equally common non-associated chains, HLA-associated TCR beta chains in a later analysis were more clonally expanded and had lower generation probabilities. An earlier analysis of around 540 of the donors showed that most TCR beta V segments appeared in productive rearrangements either about 87% or about 30% of the time, which broadly matched IMGT annotations. The study listed 170 or so TCR beta chains as associated with cytomegalovirus. Correlated functional status among segregating V segments might be attributable to linkage disequilibrium, but an unknown experimental factor could not be ruled out. For the cohort, immune exposure information was limited to CMV serostatus. While some public TCRs were present in many individuals, most TCR sequences turned up only very rarely across donors. A cluster of highly shared sequence variants was judged likely to represent a technical artifact of the sequencing pipeline. Several of the top co-occurrence clusters appeared to be linked to parvovirus B19, influenza, CMV and Epstein-Barr virus, according to a later analysis. Because counts were too low, approximately 18 rarely observed V segments, including chromosome 9 orphons, were excluded from the earlier analysis of some 590 of the donors. According to a later analysis, most CMV-associated TCR beta chains appeared to be HLA-restricted, and the HLA associations seemed to be driven largely by CMV exposure. The classifier was reported to diagnose cytomegalovirus status with high specificity and sensitivity in both the original and validation cohorts. When HLA alleles, especially DR and DQ, strongly co-occurred, TCR associations were difficult to assign to individual alleles. In a later analysis, some 17,000 TCR beta sequences were associated with specific HLA alleles at a false discovery rate of 0.05. According to a later genetic analysis, donors in an Asian-associated ancestry cluster had fewer N-insertions in productive TCRs than the approximately 650-donor mean. It was suggested by the authors that the approach could potentially be generalized to other disease states and immunological phenotypes. Only TCR beta chains were sequenced in this cohort, and the absence of alpha or paired-chain data limited detectable features. In a later analysis, TCR association rates were found to vary across HLA loci, with the most associated TCRs seen for DRB1 alleles and the fewest for HLA-C alleles. Because HLA typing was missing for some donors at each locus, association tests included only the typed subset. In a later genetic analysis, a missense DCLRE1C variant was associated with V-gene and J-gene trimming of TCR beta chains, and the association was replicated in an independent cohort. Sequencing depth was assumed to be roughly uniform across donors in the presence/absence analyses, though that assumption may not hold. Because the 87-base-pair reads could not distinguish some IMGT-functional V segments, including TRBV6-2 and TRBV6-3, those segments were excluded. A further reported finding was that TCR beta sequences accurately predicted the HLA-A and HLA-B alleles for most subjects in the first cohort.

The cohort comprised 550 to 700 healthy bone marrow donors. At the time of sampling, every cohort member was nominally healthy, though immune exposures that went unrecorded were likely present. The donor was CMV seropositive and was included in the group of approximately 300 seropositive cohort members. Every donor gave a peripheral blood sample, and the peripheral blood mononuclear cells from that sample were used for TCR beta sequencing. Genomic DNA was extracted from the blood cell samples with the Qiagen DNeasy Blood Extraction Kit. Concerning this clone: It has no known antigen specificity. No much larger clone exists at a distance of one base, and base qualities are not known.

The V and J segments used are TRBV4-1 and TRBJ2-2, with an unclear D gene assignment. Specimen: PBMCs. The clonotype was recovered from a woman between 35 and 50 years old in good health and CMV-seropositive. The CDR3 protein: CASSQGSLLGELFF. The DNA sequence reads TGCGCCAGCAGCCAAGGGAGTTTGCTCGGGGAGCTGTTTTTT.